These T cell receptor beta chains were read from a single sample in a study of cytomegalovirus exposure and HLA in healthy donors. Sequenced by immunoSEQ multiplex PCR; TCRdb stores in-frame clones only, minus some. In the table there are about 160,000 clones, 60% to 75% of which are singletons. Sequencing used PBMCs. The receptors originated from a woman in her 50s in good health and CMV-seropositive. Each CDR3 is given with its conserved first and last residue. The order of the fields is D gene, CDR3 length, J gene, V gene, CDR3 protein. A D gene is named only where the DNA matches it firmly.

.,18,TRBJ1-1,TRBV5-1,CASSLALGSISGTTEAFF
.,12,TRBJ2-5,TRBV29-1,CSVTGGEETQYF
.,12,TRBJ1-2,TRBV19,CASLGGGSGYTF
.,13,TRBJ2-4,TRBV6-6,CASSFDRLLFQYF
.,14,TRBJ1-3,TRBV9,CASSYSGFGNTIYF
TRBD2,16,TRBJ2-3,TRBV19,CASSIGGGASTDTQYF
TRBD1,15,TRBJ1-6,TRBV5-3,CARSEGGDRNSPLHF
.,15,TRBJ2-1,TRBV11-3,CASSLGGGSYNEQFF
TRBD2,15,TRBJ2-1,TRBV11-3,CASSSGGIGDNEQFF
.,13,TRBJ2-3,TRBV7-3,CASSPPEADTQYF
.,12,TRBJ1-2,TRBV14,CASSQQNYGYTF
TRBD1,14,TRBJ1-1,TRBV13,CASSQGGRDTEAFF
.,15,TRBJ2-1,TRBV7-8,CASSLVGGARNEQFF
TRBD1,14,TRBJ2-1,TRBV2,CASSVGQSGNEQFF
TRBD1,13,TRBJ1-1,TRBV14,CASSLQGITEAFF
TRBD2,15,TRBJ2-2,TRBV15,CATSPTGGITGELFF
.,13,TRBJ1-6,TRBV6-5,CASSYSPGSPLHF
.,15,TRBJ1-2,TRBV5-5,CASSFRLGSNYGYTF
.,14,TRBJ1-6,TRBV30,CAWSKLRPDSPLHF
TRBD2,15,TRBJ2-5,TRBV4-1,CASSQDAGEQETQYF
.,12,TRBJ2-3,TRBV5-1,CASSLSEDTQYF
TRBD2,16,TRBJ2-5,TRBV4-1,CASSPLITSGTETQYF
.,15,TRBJ2-5,TRBV6-5,CASSYSDRPIGTQYF
TRBD1,14,TRBJ2-7,TRBV18,CASSPGQGSYEQYF
.,15,TRBJ2-1,TRBV6-5,CASSGRGGRDNEQFF
.,11,TRBJ2-3,TRBV30,CAWSVLQEQYF
.,15,TRBJ2-2,TRBV5-1,CASSSLGTNTGELFF
TRBD1,14,TRBJ1-4,TRBV6-1,CASRLTGDREKLFF
TRBD1,14,TRBJ1-1,TRBV7-8,CASRGQGGGTEAFF
TRBD1,13,TRBJ1-1,TRBV18,CASSQGANTEAFF
TRBD1,14,TRBJ2-3,TRBV7-9,CASSLVQGSDTQYF
TRBD1,15,TRBJ1-5,TRBV6-5,CASRTDRYSNQPQHF
.,16,TRBJ2-5,TRBV4-1,CASSQDPGGGDKTQYF
TRBD1,16,.,TRBV9,CASSVTGTGGTYEQYF
TRBD1,14,TRBJ1-2,TRBV18,CASSPQGTGYGYTF
.,13,TRBJ1-5,TRBV29-1,CSVGGNSNQPQHF
TRBD2,14,TRBJ2-1,TRBV5-6,CASSLRLAYNEQFF
.,17,TRBJ2-7,TRBV6-1,CASSVPERNRARYEQYF
TRBD1,15,TRBJ1-4,TRBV18,CASSPLTGRSEKLFF
TRBD1,14,TRBJ1-4,TRBV2,CASRATGMIEKLFF
.,16,TRBJ1-3,TRBV27,CASSPLRGGRGNTIYF
TRBD2,13,TRBJ2-7,TRBV6-5,CASSWGGNYEQYF
.,14,TRBJ1-5,TRBV19,CASSITVGNQPQHF
TRBD1,16,TRBJ1-5,TRBV27,CASSPRDRERDQPQHF
.,14,TRBJ1-1,TRBV7-6,CASSLGEANTEAFF
.,13,TRBJ2-2,TRBV9,CASSVALPGELFF
TRBD2,18,TRBJ2-1,TRBV5-5,CASSLGLAGGLGYNEQFF
.,17,TRBJ1-3,TRBV2,CASSAESELVGRNTIYF
TRBD1,15,TRBJ2-3,TRBV18,CASSRGQGRTDTQYF
.,12,TRBJ1-1,TRBV4-2,CASNQGNTEAFF
TRBD1,15,TRBJ1-1,TRBV5-1,CASSSGQGDNTEAFF
.,14,TRBJ1-5,TRBV15,CATSRGGRYQPQHF
.,12,TRBJ2-5,TRBV15,CATSRLKETQYF
TRBD1,15,TRBJ2-5,TRBV27,CASSSPGQGDREQYF
.,14,TRBJ2-5,TRBV6-1,CASSVGPDSETQYF
.,13,TRBJ2-3,TRBV29-1,CSVDTGSTDTQYF